The rows below give T cell receptor beta chains drawn from one sample of a study of blood T cell repertoires in COVID-19. Measured with immunoSEQ multiplex PCR; TCRdb has only the in-frame clones, and not every one. Of 50,000 to 75,000 clones listed, around 77% are singletons. Sequencing was done on a sample of peripheral blood. The receptors were sampled from an older man with active or convalescent COVID-19. The CDR3 runs from the conserved cysteine through the conserved F or W. A D gene is named only where the DNA matches it firmly. Only some rows state a clone size, as once, few, many or a class for expanded clones.

>TRBJ2-2|.|12|few|TRBV7-9
TGTGCCAGCAGCTTTCACTCCGGGGAGCTGTTTTTT
CASSFHSGELFF
>TRBJ1-1|.|15|once|TRBV5-6
TGTGCCAGCAGCTTGGGTCAGGGACAGAACACTGAAGCTTTCTTT
CASSLGQGQNTEAFF
>TRBJ1-5|.|17|.|TRBV15
TGTGCCACCAGCAGAGATTCGATCGGGGTTTTGCCTCAGCCCCAGCATTTT
CATSRDSIGVLPQPQHF
>TRBJ1-2|.|11|few|TRBV29-1
TGCAGCGTTGGGGGGGGAAATGGCTACACCTTC
CSVGGGNGYTF
>TRBJ2-1|TRBD2|15|.|TRBV3-1/TRBV3-2
TGTGCCAGCAGCCATCTGGCTAGCGGGAGCAATGAGCAGTTCTTC
CASSHLASGSNEQFF
>TRBJ2-3|TRBD2|13|few|TRBV29-1
TGCAGCGCCCGGACTAGCGGGGTCCATACGCAGTATTTT
CSARTSGVHTQYF
>TRBJ2-1|TRBD2|17|.|TRBV7-9
TGTGCCAGCAGCGTGCCGGGACTAGCGGGGGGTAACAATGAGCAGTTCTTC
CASSVPGLAGGNNEQFF
>TRBJ1-6|TRBD1|13|few|TRBV2
TGTGCCAGCAGACAGGGGGCTGATTCACCCCTCCACTTT
CASRQGADSPLHF
>TRBJ2-3|.|13|.|TRBV30
TGTGCCTGGAGAGGGGATCGGCGAGATACGCAGTATTTT
CAWRGDRRDTQYF
>TRBJ2-1|TRBD1|13|.|TRBV29-1
TGCAGCGCTGGACAGGGAACACACAATGAGCAGTTCTTC
CSAGQGTHNEQFF
>TRBJ2-7|TRBD1|16|once|TRBV4-1
TGCGCCAGCAGCCAAGATAGCAACAGGGGTTCGTACGAGCAGTACTTC
CASSQDSNRGSYEQYF
>TRBJ1-5|.|13|.|TRBV5-1
TGCGCCAGCAGCTTCTCATCGGATCAGCCCCAGCATTTT
CASSFSSDQPQHF
>TRBJ2-1|TRBD1|13|.|TRBV5-8
TGTGCCAGCAACGGACAGGGGCTCTATGAGCAGTTCTTC
CASNGQGLYEQFF
>TRBJ1-2|TRBD1|14|once|TRBV10-3
TGTGCCATCAGTGAGGTAGGGGACAGCAGGGGCTACACCTTC
CAISEVGDSRGYTF
>TRBJ2-3|.|16|.|TRBV4-2
TGTGCCAGCAGCCAAAAAGCGGGCGCTCGCACAGATACGCAGTATTTT
CASSQKAGARTDTQYF
>TRBJ2-7|TRBD2|14|once|TRBV11-2
TGTGCCAGCAGCTTAATGGGACTAGCCTACGAGCAGTACTTC
CASSLMGLAYEQYF
>TRBJ1-5|TRBD1|15|.|TRBV4-3
TGCGCCAGCAGCCAAAACAGGGGAACCAAACAGCCCCAGCATTTT
CASSQNRGTKQPQHF
>TRBJ2-7|TRBD2|15|.|TRBV27
TGTGCCAGCAGTTTATCGGGGGGGTATTTCCACGAGCAGTACTTC
CASSLSGGYFHEQYF
>TRBJ1-3|.|18|.|TRBV10-3
TGTGCCATCAGTGCACCAGCGGGGGGCCTAAGCTCTGGAAACACCATATATTTT
CAISAPAGGLSSGNTIYF
>TRBJ1-1|.|15|.|TRBV30
TGTGCCTGGAGGGGGCTGAGGACAGTTGGGATGCAAGCTTTCTTT
CAWRGLRTVGMQAFF
>TRBJ2-4|.|16|few|TRBV4-1
TGCGCCAGCAGCCAAGGACCCAACGCAGGGTGGAACATTCAGTACTTC
CASSQGPNAGWNIQYF
>TRBJ2-1|TRBD2|15|few|TRBV3-1/TRBV3-2
TGTGCCAGCAGTAATGAGCGGGGTGCCTACAATGAGCAGTTCTTC
CASSNERGAYNEQFF
>TRBJ1-4|TRBD1|16|.|TRBV7-9
TGTGCCAGCAGCCTACGACCGACAGGGGGTAATGAAAAACTGTTTTTT
CASSLRPTGGNEKLFF
>TRBJ2-7|TRBD2|17|once|TRBV2
TGTGCCAGCAGTGCCAGTACTAGCGGGGGTTCTTACTACGAGCAGTACTTC
CASSASTSGGSYYEQYF
>TRBJ1-2|.|16|once|TRBV6-6
TGTGCCAGCAGTCCTACGATCCGACAGGCGGAATATGGCTACACCTTC
CASSPTIRQAEYGYTF
>TRBJ1-4|.|15|.|TRBV7-9
TGTGCCAGCAGCTTAGGACTCGGGGATGGGGAAAAACTGTTTTTT
CASSLGLGDGEKLFF
>TRBJ2-3|.|11|.|TRBV1
TGCACCAGCAGCCCGACAGATACGCAGTATTTT
CTSSPTDTQYF
>TRBJ1-5|.|15|.|TRBV15
TGTGCCACCAGCAGAGATTATGGGGAGGACCAGCCCCAGCATTTT
CATSRDYGEDQPQHF
>TRBJ1-2|TRBD1|13|.|TRBV29-1
TGCAGCGCAAGACAGGGGGCGGACTATGGCTACACCTTC
CSARQGADYGYTF